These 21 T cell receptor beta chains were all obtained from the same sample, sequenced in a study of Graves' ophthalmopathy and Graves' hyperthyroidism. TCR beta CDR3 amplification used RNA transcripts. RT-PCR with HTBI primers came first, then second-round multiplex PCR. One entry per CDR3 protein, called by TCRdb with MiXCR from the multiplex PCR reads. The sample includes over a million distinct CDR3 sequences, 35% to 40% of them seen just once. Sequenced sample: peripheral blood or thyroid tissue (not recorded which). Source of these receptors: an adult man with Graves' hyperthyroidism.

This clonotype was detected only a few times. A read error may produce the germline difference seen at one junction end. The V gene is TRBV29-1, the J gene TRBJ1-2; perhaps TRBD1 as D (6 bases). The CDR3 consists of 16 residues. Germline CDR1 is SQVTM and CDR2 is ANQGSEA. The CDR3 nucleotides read TGCAGCGTTGAGGGGCCCGGGACACCAGAGCTCTATGGCCACACCTTC. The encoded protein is CSVEGPGTPELYGHTF.

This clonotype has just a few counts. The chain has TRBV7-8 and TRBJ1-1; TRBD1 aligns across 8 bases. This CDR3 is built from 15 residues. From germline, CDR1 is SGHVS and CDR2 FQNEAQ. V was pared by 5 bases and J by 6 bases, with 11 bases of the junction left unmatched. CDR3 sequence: CASSQDKTGAAEAFF. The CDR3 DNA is TGTGCCAGCAGCCAAGATAAGACAGGGGCCGCTGAAGCTTTCTTT.

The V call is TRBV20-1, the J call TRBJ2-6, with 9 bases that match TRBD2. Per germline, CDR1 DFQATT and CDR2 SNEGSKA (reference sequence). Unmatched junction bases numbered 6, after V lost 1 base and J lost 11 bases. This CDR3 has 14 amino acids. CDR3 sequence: CSARGREGADVLTF. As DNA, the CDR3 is TGCAGTGCTAGAGGGCGGGAGGGGGCGGACGTCCTGACTTTC.

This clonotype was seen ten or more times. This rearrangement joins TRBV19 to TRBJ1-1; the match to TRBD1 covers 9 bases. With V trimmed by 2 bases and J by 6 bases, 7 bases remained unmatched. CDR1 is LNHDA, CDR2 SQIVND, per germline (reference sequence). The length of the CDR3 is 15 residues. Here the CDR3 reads CASSIIWDRDPEAFF. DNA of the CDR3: TGTGCCAGTAGTATAATATGGGACAGGGACCCTGAAGCTTTCTTT.

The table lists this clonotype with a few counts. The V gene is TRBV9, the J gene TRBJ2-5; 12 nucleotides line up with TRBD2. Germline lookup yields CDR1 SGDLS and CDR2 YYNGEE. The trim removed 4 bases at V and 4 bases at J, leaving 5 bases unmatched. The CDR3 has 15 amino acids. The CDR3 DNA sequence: TGTGCCAGCAGCCCGCCGGGACTAGCGGGAGAGACCCAGTACTTC. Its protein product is CASSPPGLAGETQYF. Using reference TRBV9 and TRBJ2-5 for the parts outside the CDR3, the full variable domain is DSGVTQTPKHLITATGQRVTLRCSPRSGDLSVYWYQQSLDQGLQFLIQYYNGEERAKGNILERFSAQQFPDLHSELNLSSLELGDSALYFCASSPPGLAGETQYFGPGTRLLVL.

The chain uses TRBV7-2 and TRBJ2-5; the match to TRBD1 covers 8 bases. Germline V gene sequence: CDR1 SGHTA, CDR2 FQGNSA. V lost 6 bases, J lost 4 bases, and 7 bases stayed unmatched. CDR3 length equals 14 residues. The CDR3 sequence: CASREGRGRETQYF. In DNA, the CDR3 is TGTGCCAGCAGGGAAGGCAGGGGGCGAGAGACCCAGTACTTC.

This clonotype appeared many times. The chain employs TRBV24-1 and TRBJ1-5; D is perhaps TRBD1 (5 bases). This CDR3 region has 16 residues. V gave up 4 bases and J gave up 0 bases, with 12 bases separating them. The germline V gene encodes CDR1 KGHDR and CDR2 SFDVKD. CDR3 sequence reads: CATSEGPGLSNQPQHF. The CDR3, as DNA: TGTGCCACCAGTGAGGGGCCAGGACTTAGCAATCAGCCCCAGCATTTT.

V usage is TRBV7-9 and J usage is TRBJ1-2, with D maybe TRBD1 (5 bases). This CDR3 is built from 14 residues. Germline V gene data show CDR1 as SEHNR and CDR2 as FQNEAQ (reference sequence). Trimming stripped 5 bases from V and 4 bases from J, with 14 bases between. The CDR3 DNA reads TGTGCCAGCAGCCAAAGGGGTTCGACCTATGGCTACACCTTC. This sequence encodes CASSQRGSTYGYTF.

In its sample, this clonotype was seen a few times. CDR3 amino acids: CATRQVNTEAFF. The CDR3 DNA reads as TGTGCCACACGACAGGTGAACACTGAAGCTTTCTTT. V is TRBV6-5 and J is TRBJ1-1; TRBD1 is a possible D gene (6 bases). V lost 10 bases and J lost 0, with 9 bases in between. The CDR3 spans 12 residues. Germline V lookup: CDR1 MNHEY, CDR2 SVGAGI.

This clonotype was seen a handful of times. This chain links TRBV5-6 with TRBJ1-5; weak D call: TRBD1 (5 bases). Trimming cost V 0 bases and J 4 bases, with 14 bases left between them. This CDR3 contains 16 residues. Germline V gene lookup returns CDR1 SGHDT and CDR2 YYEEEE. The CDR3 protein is CASSLAILGGNQPQHF. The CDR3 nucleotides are TGTGCCAGCAGCTTGGCAATACTGGGGGGAAATCAGCCCCAGCATTTT.

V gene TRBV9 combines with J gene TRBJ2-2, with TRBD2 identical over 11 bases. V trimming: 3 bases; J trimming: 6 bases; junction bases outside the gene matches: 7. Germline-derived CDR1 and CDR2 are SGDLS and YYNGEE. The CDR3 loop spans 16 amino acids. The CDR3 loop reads CASSAGLAGGAGELFF. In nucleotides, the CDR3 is TGTGCCAGCAGCGCCGGACTAGCGGGCGGGGCCGGGGAGCTGTTTTTT. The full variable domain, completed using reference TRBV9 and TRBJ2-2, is DSGVTQTPKHLITATGQRVTLRCSPRSGDLSVYWYQQSLDQGLQFLIQYYNGEERAKGNILERFSAQQFPDLHSELNLSSLELGDSALYFCASSAGLAGGAGELFFGEGSRLTVL.

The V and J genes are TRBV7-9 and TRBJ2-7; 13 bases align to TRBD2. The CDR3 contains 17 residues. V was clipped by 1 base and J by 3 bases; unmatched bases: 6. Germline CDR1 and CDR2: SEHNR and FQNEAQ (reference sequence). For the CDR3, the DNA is TGTGCCAGCAGCTTAGGGACTAGCGGGAGCGGGGTCTACGAGCAGTACTTC. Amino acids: CASSLGTSGSGVYEQYF.

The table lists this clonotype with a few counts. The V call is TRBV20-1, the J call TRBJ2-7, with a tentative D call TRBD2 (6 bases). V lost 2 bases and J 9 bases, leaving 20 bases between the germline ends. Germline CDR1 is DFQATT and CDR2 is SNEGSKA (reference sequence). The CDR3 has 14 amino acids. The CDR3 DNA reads TGCAGTGCTAGATCCCTCGGGGGAAATTTTGGGCAGTACTTC. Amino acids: CSARSLGGNFGQYF.

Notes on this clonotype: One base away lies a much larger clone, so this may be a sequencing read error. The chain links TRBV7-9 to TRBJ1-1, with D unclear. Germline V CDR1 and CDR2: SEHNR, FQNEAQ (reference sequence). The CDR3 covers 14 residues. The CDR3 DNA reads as TGTACCAGCAGTTTAGCGCTACAGTTCTCTGAAGCTTTCTTT. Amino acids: CTSSLALQFSEAFF.

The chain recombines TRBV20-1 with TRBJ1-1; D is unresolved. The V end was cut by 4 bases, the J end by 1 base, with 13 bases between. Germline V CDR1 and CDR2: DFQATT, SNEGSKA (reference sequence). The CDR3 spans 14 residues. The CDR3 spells CSATRAGGNTEAFF. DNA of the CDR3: TGCAGTGCTACCCGGGCCGGCGGGAACACTGAAGCTTTCTTT.

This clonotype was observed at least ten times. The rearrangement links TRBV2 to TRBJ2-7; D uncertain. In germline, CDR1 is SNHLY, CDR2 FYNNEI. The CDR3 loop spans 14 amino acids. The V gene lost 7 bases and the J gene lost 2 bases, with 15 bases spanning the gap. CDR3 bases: TGTGCCAGCACAGTCCGCCTACCCCCCTACGAGCAGTACTTC. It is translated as CASTVRLPPYEQYF.

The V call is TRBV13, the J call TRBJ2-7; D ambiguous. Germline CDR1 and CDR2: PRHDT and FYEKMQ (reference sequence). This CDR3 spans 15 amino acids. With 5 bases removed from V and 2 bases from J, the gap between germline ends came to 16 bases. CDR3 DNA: TGTGCCAGCAGCCCCCCCCCGGCCGGAACCTACGAGCAGTACTTC. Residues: CASSPPPAGTYEQYF.

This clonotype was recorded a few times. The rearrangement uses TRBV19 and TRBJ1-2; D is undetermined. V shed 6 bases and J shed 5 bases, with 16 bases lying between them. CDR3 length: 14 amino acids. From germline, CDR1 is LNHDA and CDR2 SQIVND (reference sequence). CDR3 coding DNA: TGTGCCAGTAGAACAGTAATTGGATCTTATGGCTACACCTTC. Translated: CASRTVIGSYGYTF.

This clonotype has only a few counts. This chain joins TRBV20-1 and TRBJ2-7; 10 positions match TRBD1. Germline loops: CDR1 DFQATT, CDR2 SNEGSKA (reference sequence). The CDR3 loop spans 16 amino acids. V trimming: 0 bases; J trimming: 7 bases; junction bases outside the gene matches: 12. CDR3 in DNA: TGCAGTGCTAGAGATGGGACAGGGGTTTTGATGGGAGAGCAGTACTTC. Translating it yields CSARDGTGVLMGEQYF.

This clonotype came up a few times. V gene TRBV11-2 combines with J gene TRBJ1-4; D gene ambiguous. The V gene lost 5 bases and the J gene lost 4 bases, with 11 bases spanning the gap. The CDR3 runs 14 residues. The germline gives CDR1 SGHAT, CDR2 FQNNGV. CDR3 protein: CASSRTRFNEKLFF. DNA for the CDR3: TGTGCCAGCAGCCGGACCCGTTTTAATGAAAAACTGTTTTTT.

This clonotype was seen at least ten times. This CDR3 is CASSFGARGTEAFF. The CDR3, as DNA: TGTGCCAGCAGCTTCGGGGCGCGAGGGACTGAAGCTTTCTTT. The chain employs TRBV11-2 and TRBJ1-1; a possible D gene is TRBD1 (5 bases). Trimming removed 3 bases at V and 5 bases at J, with 13 bases between. Germline assignment: CDR1 SGHAT and CDR2 FQNNGV. The CDR3 covers 14 residues.